Sequencing of this TCR beta chain was carried out in a study of cytomegalovirus exposure and HLA in healthy donors. Study findings and constraints: Some TCR beta chains (around 180 of them) were listed as cytomegalovirus-associated.

Primers included in the PCR were 60 Vbeta and 13 Jbeta primers. Generated by immunoSEQ multiplex PCR, the TCRdb table keeps only in-frame clones and is missing some. The sample contains 40,000 to 45,000 clones, roughly half of which appear only once. This CDR3 spans 14 amino acids. CDR1 is MGHDK and CDR2 is SYGVNS in the germline V gene. The ends were cut back, 7 bases at V and 4 bases at J, with 16 bases in the middle. This clone occurred a few times. Its target is unknown. Sequenced input: PBMCs. The sequence came from a man in his fifties or sixties in good health and CMV-seronegative. The rearrangement uses TRBV25-1 and TRBJ2-5; a possible D gene is TRBD2 (7 bases). This CDR3 is CASTIGGRTETQYF. As DNA, the CDR3 is TGTGCCAGCACGATCGGGGGGCGCACAGAGACCCAGTACTTC.